Each of the 32 T cell receptor beta chains below was sequenced from the same sample in a study of sequential checkpoint blockade in melanoma. Profiling relied on immunoSEQ multiplex PCR, and the TCRdb table lists in-frame clones only, not all of them. The sample lists 1,500 to 2,500 clones, approximately 49% occurring once. Sample treatment: randomized to nivolumab then ipilimumab (arm A) or the reverse (arm B). Specimen: CD8+ T cells sorted from blood (inferred from file names), collected from a patient given nivolumab and ipilimumab in sequence. The receptors derive from a human patient with melanoma. Some clones in this sample may be carry-over from other donors' samples.

V and J are TRBV9 and TRBJ1-5, with 8 bases matching TRBD1. V lost 4 bases, J lost 1 base, and 4 bases stayed unmatched. The CDR3 consists of 15 residues. Germline lookup yields CDR1 SGDLS and CDR2 YYNGEE. The CDR3 here is CASSRTGGSNQPQHF. CDR3 coding DNA: TGTGCCAGCAGCCGTACAGGGGGGAGCAATCAGCCCCAGCATTTT.

The chain links TRBV7-9 to TRBJ1-6, with D maybe TRBD1 (6 bases). The CDR3 is 16 amino acids. The germline gives CDR1 SEHNR, CDR2 FQNEAQ (reference sequence). V shed 3 bases and J shed 7 bases, with 16 bases lying between them. This CDR3 reads CASSFGPPDRNSPLHF. In DNA form, the CDR3 reads TGTGCCAGCAGCTTCGGCCCCCCGGACAGAAATTCACCCCTCCACTTT.

This clone was observed a few times. The V call is TRBV6-5, the J call TRBJ1-5, with a tentative D call TRBD1 (5 bases). Germline V CDR1 and CDR2: MNHEY, SVGAGI. The CDR3 is made up of 13 amino acids. V was trimmed by 6 bases and J by 3 bases, leaving 9 bases between them. CDR3 coding DNA: TGTGCCAGCAGGATTGGGGCCAATCAGCCCCAGCATTTT. Translating gives CASRIGANQPQHF.

This clone turned up a few times. Written as DNA, the CDR3 is TGCGCCAGCAGCCAAGCGTTTAGCGGGGGTCGCACAGATACGCAGTATTTT. Amino acid sequence: CASSQAFSGGRTDTQYF. The rearrangement joins TRBV4-3 to TRBJ2-3; 9 nucleotides match TRBD2. V lost 1 base to trimming and J lost 1 base; unmatched junction nucleotides: 6. The germline V gene has CDR1 LGHNA and CDR2 YSLEER. This CDR3 comprises 17 residues.

The chain carries TRBV5-1 and TRBJ2-2; D might be TRBD1 (6 bases). The germline V gene has CDR1 SGHRS and CDR2 YFSETQ. V was cut by 5 bases and J by 6 bases, with 11 bases left in between. The CDR3 loop spans 13 amino acids. This chain's CDR3 is CASRAPGAGELFF. CDR3 coding DNA: TGCGCCAGCAGAGCCCCAGGGGCCGGGGAGCTGTTTTTT.

V usage is TRBV27 and J usage is TRBJ2-3, with D perhaps TRBD1 (6 bases). V lost 6 bases, J lost 0 bases, and 13 bases lay in between. Germline CDR1 reads MNHEY; CDR2 reads SMNVEV (reference sequence). The CDR3 sequence is 15 residues long. The CDR3 protein is CASRRTASSTDTQYF. Written as DNA, the CDR3 is TGTGCCAGCAGACGGACAGCCTCTAGCACAGATACGCAGTATTTT.

Concerning this clone: This is likely an artifact of a read error, given a far larger clone one base away. The rearrangement links TRBV4-1 to TRBJ2-7; TRBD1 matches 9 bases. J was trimmed by 4 bases and V by 5 bases; bases with no gene match: 3. Germline-derived CDR1 and CDR2 are MGHRA and YSYEKL. The CDR3 sequence is 13 residues long. CDR3 sequence (DNA): TGCGCCAGCAGCTTGACAGGGGGGTACGAGCAGTACTTC. This encodes CASSLTGGYEQYF.

V gene TRBV7-6 combines with J gene TRBJ1-1; 7 bases fit TRBD1. Per germline, CDR1 SGHVS and CDR2 FNYEAQ. V lost 8 bases to trimming and J lost 4 bases; unmatched junction nucleotides: 10. The length of the CDR3 is 14 residues. The CDR3 coding sequence is TGTGCCAGCTTCGCCCTGAGGGGGCCCACTGAAGCTTTCTTT. This codes for CASFALRGPTEAFF.

V and J are TRBV11-2 and TRBJ2-7, with 10 bases fitting TRBD1. Germline V gene lookup returns CDR1 SGHAT and CDR2 FQNNGV. V was clipped by 5 bases and J by 7 bases; unmatched bases: 14. This CDR3 has 16 residues. The CDR3 here is CASSTRTGGSFLEQYF. In DNA, the CDR3 is TGTGCCAGCAGCACACGGACAGGGGGTTCCTTTTTGGAGCAGTACTTC. Full variable domain (missing parts from reference TRBV11-2 and TRBJ2-7): EAGVAQSPRYKIIEKRQSVAFWCNPISGHATLYWYQQILGQGPKLLIQFQNNGVVDDSQLPKDRFSAERLKGVDSTLKIQPAKLEDSAVYLCASSTRTGGSFLEQYFGPGTRLTVT.

The V and J genes are TRBV5-1 and TRBJ2-5; tentative D call: TRBD1 (6 bases). The V gene lost 0 bases and the J gene lost 5 bases, with 20 bases spanning the gap. Germline V gene lookup returns CDR1 SGHRS and CDR2 YFSETQ. The length of the CDR3 is 17 residues. The CDR3 is CASSLEAMGAPGETQYF. The CDR3 DNA is TGCGCCAGCAGCTTGGAGGCTATGGGGGCTCCGGGGGAGACCCAGTACTTC.

This clone is medium-sized within its sample. V is TRBV5-4 and J is TRBJ2-7, with 8 bases that match TRBD1. CDR3 length: 13 amino acids. J gave up 3 bases and V 3 bases, and 2 bases lay outside the gene matches. CDR1 and CDR2 from the germline V gene are SGHNT and YYREEE (reference sequence). CDR3 region: CASSYRGSYEQYF. The CDR3 DNA sequence: TGTGCCAGCAGCTACAGGGGGAGCTACGAGCAGTACTTC. The full variable domain, its missing parts supplied by reference TRBV5-4 and TRBJ2-7, is ETGVTQSPTHLIKTRGQQVTLRCSSQSGHNTVSWYQQALGQGPQFIFQYYREEENGRGNFPPRFSGLQFPNYSSELNVNALELDDSALYLCASSYRGSYEQYFGPGTRLTVT.

This clone was counted a few times. V gene TRBV29-1 combines with J gene TRBJ2-1, with 8 bases lining up with TRBD2. The V segment lost 4 bases and the J segment 3 bases; nucleotides outside the gene matches: 11. The CDR3 has 16 residues. Germline CDR1 SQVTM, CDR2 ANQGSEA. CDR3 nucleotides: TGCAGCGTTGTCCCTCCAACTAGCGGAGACTACAATGAGCAGTTCTTC. Its protein is CSVVPPTSGDYNEQFF.

The table lists this clone with a few counts. The rearrangement joins TRBV4-3 to TRBJ1-2; no clear D. CDR3 length: 14 residues. Germline values: CDR1 LGHNA, CDR2 YSLEER. The V and J ends lost 0 bases and 4 bases respectively, with 9 bases between them. The CDR3 reads CASSQDGPGYGYTF. The DNA for the CDR3 is TGCGCCAGCAGCCAAGACGGCCCGGGCTATGGCTACACCTTC.

The chain couples TRBV4-1 to TRBJ2-3; TRBD1 agrees at 7 bases. Germline V lookup: CDR1 MGHRA, CDR2 YSYEKL. CDR3 length: 15 amino acids. Germline trimming cut 5 bases from V and 1 base from J; bases unmatched to any gene: 6. In DNA, the CDR3 is TGCGCCAGCAGCGCTATCACAGGGGGCACAGATACGCAGTATTTT. Translating it yields CASSAITGGTDTQYF.

This clone was seen a few times. The chain joins TRBV6-8 to TRBJ1-2; 8 bases are a match to TRBD1. Trimming cost V 5 bases and J 4 bases; bases outside gene matches: 9. This CDR3 is 15 amino acids long. CDR1 and CDR2 from the germline V gene are MNHGY and SAAAGT. CDR3 sequence (DNA): TGTGCCAGCAGTCCCCAGACAGGGGCGGCCTATGGCTACACCTTC. It is translated as CASSPQTGAAYGYTF.

This clone was seen only a few times. The gene calls are TRBV14 and TRBJ2-2, with D possibly being TRBD1 (5 bases). This CDR3 is 15 amino acids long. V was clipped by 3 bases and J by 3 bases, with 11 bases between them. The germline V gene has CDR1 SGHDN and CDR2 FVKESK. The CDR3 protein is CASSQGPYDTGELFF. For the CDR3, the DNA is TGTGCCAGCAGCCAGGGGCCCTATGACACCGGGGAGCTGTTTTTT.

The rearrangement uses TRBV30 and TRBJ2-4; the D gene is possibly TRBD1 (6 bases). Germline lookup yields CDR1 GTSNPN and CDR2 SVGIG (reference sequence). The ends were cut back, 3 bases at V and 0 bases at J, with 12 bases in the middle. The CDR3 spans 15 residues. DNA for the CDR3: TGTGCCTGGAGACCAGGGGTAATAGCCAAAAACATTCAGTACTTC. Protein: CAWRPGVIAKNIQYF.

Details on this clone: A far larger clone is just one base off, so this is likely a read error. Other DNA sequences from this sample encode an identical CDR3 as well. The chain combines TRBV7-9 with TRBJ1-6, with a weak D call TRBD1 (5 bases). Germline V gene data show CDR1 as SEHNR and CDR2 as FQNEAQ (reference sequence). Trimming shortened V by 5 bases and J by 4 bases, and 9 bases separated the two germline ends. The CDR3 is 14 amino acids. The CDR3 region has the DNA TGTGCCAGCAGCCTACAGGATTATAATTCACCCCTCCACTTT. Translating it yields CASSLQDYNSPLHF.

The chain couples TRBV29-1 to TRBJ1-2, with D possibly matching TRBD1 (5 bases). CDR3 length: 14 residues. V lost 1 base and J 0 bases, leaving 9 bases between the germline ends. Germline V gene sequence: CDR1 SQVTM, CDR2 ANQGSEA. This CDR3 is CSVEVATANYGYTF. For the CDR3, the DNA is TGCAGCGTTGAAGTTGCGACAGCTAACTATGGCTACACCTTC. The variable domain in full, completed from reference TRBV29-1 and TRBJ1-2, reads SAVISQKPSRDICQRGTSLTIQCQVDSQVTMMFWYRQQPGQSLTLIATANQGSEATYESGFVIDKFPISRPNLTFSTLTVSNMSPEDSSIYLCSVEVATANYGYTFGSGTRLTVV.

The V call is TRBV30, the J call TRBJ1-1, with 9 bases fitting TRBD1. The germline V gene has CDR1 GTSNPN and CDR2 SVGIG (reference sequence). The CDR3 totals 14 residues. V shed 5 bases and J 5 bases; nucleotides not matched to a gene: 9. DNA for the CDR3: TGTGCCTGGGGACCCGGGACAGGGAGTACTGAAGCTTTCTTT. Translation gives CAWGPGTGSTEAFF.

The chain is built from TRBV5-1 and TRBJ1-2; 7 nucleotides align to TRBD1. The CDR3 covers 16 residues. V was clipped by 7 bases and J by 7 bases; unmatched bases: 19. Germline CDR1 and CDR2: SGHRS and YFSETQ. The CDR3 spells CASADRERVGASGYTF. CDR3 coding DNA: TGCGCCAGCGCCGACAGGGAAAGGGTTGGGGCTAGTGGCTACACCTTC.

This clone was counted a few times. A single base is all that separates this from a far larger clone, so a read error is likely. Additional DNA sequences in this sample encode the identical CDR3. V gene TRBV5-5 combines with J gene TRBJ2-2, with D tentatively TRBD2 (7 bases). The CDR3 sequence is 16 residues long. The germline V gene encodes CDR1 SGHKS and CDR2 YYEKEE (reference sequence). Trimming cost V 6 bases and J 1 base, with 16 bases left between them. In nucleotides, the CDR3 is TGTGCCAGCACCCCCGGACTAGGGGGGAACACCGGGGAGCTGTTTTTT. Protein product: CASTPGLGGNTGELFF. Drawing the rest from reference TRBV5-5 and TRBJ2-2, the complete variable domain is DAGVTQSPTHLIKTRGQQVTLRCSPISGHKSVSWYQQVLGQGPQFIFQYYEKEERGRGNFPDRFSARQFPNYSSELNVNALLLGDSALYLCASTPGLGGNTGELFFGEGSRLTVL.

This sequence joins TRBV4-1 and TRBJ2-7; D perhaps matches TRBD2 (6 bases). CDR1 MGHRA and CDR2 YSYEKL come from the germline V gene. This CDR3 region has 13 residues. Deletions cut 4 bases from V and 1 base from J, with 8 bases between. The CDR3 loop is CASSPGGSYEQYF. The CDR3 DNA follows: TGCGCCAGCAGCCCCGGGGGTTCCTACGAGCAGTACTTC.

This rearrangement joins TRBV4-3 to TRBJ1-4; possibly TRBD1 for D (6 bases). Trimming took off 0 bases at V and 9 bases at J, with 14 bases between the two ends. The CDR3 runs 15 residues. The germline gives CDR1 LGHNA, CDR2 YSLEER. The CDR3 spells CASSQDGTRNQKLFF. CDR3 coding DNA: TGCGCCAGCAGCCAAGATGGGACACGCAACCAAAAACTGTTTTTT.

In nucleotides, the CDR3 is TGCGCCAGCAGACCCGACAGGGGTCTGGGTGAGCAGTTCTTC. Its translation is CASRPDRGLGEQFF. V is TRBV4-1 and J is TRBJ2-1, with 8 bases lining up with TRBD1. The CDR3 totals 14 residues. V lost 6 bases and J lost 9; bases outside the gene matches: 10. The germline gives CDR1 MGHRA, CDR2 YSYEKL.

This clone was counted a single time. CDR3 sequence (DNA): TGTGCCAGCAGCGCCCCTGTGGGACAGGATACTTTAGAGCAGTTCTTC. Its translation: CASSAPVGQDTLEQFF. The chain combines TRBV9 with TRBJ2-1; 8 bases are shared with TRBD1. Germline CDR1 and CDR2: SGDLS and YYNGEE. V lost 3 bases, J lost 10 bases, and 15 bases stayed unmatched. The CDR3 runs 16 residues.

This clone has a single count. The J gene is TRBJ2-7, the V gene TRBV9; 9 bases align to TRBD1. The CDR3 sequence is 14 residues long. Per germline, CDR1 SGDLS and CDR2 YYNGEE. Trimming cost V 0 bases and J 2 bases; bases outside gene matches: 0. As DNA, the CDR3 is TGTGCCAGCAGCGTAGGGACAGGGGCCTACGAGCAGTACTTC. Encoded protein: CASSVGTGAYEQYF. Complete variable domain (other parts from reference TRBV9 and TRBJ2-7): DSGVTQTPKHLITATGQRVTLRCSPRSGDLSVYWYQQSLDQGLQFLIQYYNGEERAKGNILERFSAQQFPDLHSELNLSSLELGDSALYFCASSVGTGAYEQYFGPGTRLTVT.

The J gene is TRBJ2-7, the V gene TRBV30; weak D call: TRBD1 (5 bases). CDR3 length: 13 amino acids. Trimming took off 2 bases at V and 6 bases at J, with 14 bases between the two ends. CDR1 is GTSNPN and CDR2 is SVGIG in the germline V gene (reference sequence). CDR3 loop: CAWSLGAVFEQYF. The CDR3 DNA reads TGTGCCTGGAGTTTAGGGGCTGTCTTCGAGCAGTACTTC.

This rearrangement joins TRBV5-6 to TRBJ1-1; D remains ambiguous. Per the germline V gene, CDR1 is SGHDT and CDR2 is YYEEEE. V lost 0 bases to trimming and J lost 1 base, with 10 bases between them. The CDR3 loop spans 15 amino acids. As DNA, the CDR3 is TGTGCCAGCAGCTTGGCGGTAGCCGGGAACACTGAAGCTTTCTTT. Translating gives CASSLAVAGNTEAFF.

In this sample, this clone is hyperexpanded (1% or more). This sample includes further DNA sequences coding for the same CDR3. In DNA, the CDR3 is TGTGCCAGCAGCTTATTTTTCTCAGCGGGGGGGCCAGCCGGGGAGCTGTTTTTT. Encoded protein: CASSLFFSAGGPAGELFF. The chain employs TRBV7-8 and TRBJ2-2; 10 bases line up with TRBD2. Per germline, CDR1 SGHVS and CDR2 FQNEAQ. The V and J ends lost 2 bases and 6 bases, in that order; junction bases with no gene match: 12. The CDR3 sequence is 18 residues long.

Points on this clone: One end of the junction fails to match germline, which may point to a read error. This chain uses TRBV5-4 with TRBJ2-2; TRBD2 aligns across 10 bases. CDR1 is SGHNT, CDR2 YYREEE, per germline (reference sequence). There are 17 residues in the CDR3. The CDR3 here is CASRGPAGGLGTGEPFF. As DNA, the CDR3 is TGTGCCAGCAGGGGCCCAGCGGGGGGGCTCGGCACCGGGGAGCCGTTTTTT.

The chain links TRBV7-6 to TRBJ1-1; D not resolved. The V end lost 1 base, the J end lost 7 bases, and 10 bases lay between the germline ends. This CDR3 spans 13 amino acids. The germline V gene encodes CDR1 SGHVS and CDR2 FNYEAQ. CDR3 region: CASSLVADGEAFF. Here the CDR3 DNA reads TGTGCCAGCAGCTTAGTGGCGGATGGTGAAGCTTTCTTT.